This T cell receptor beta chain was identified in a study of Graves' ophthalmopathy and Graves' hyperthyroidism. Amplified material comprised TCR beta CDR3 regions derived from RNA transcripts. The first-round RT-PCR employed HTBI primers together with the Qiagen OneStep RT-PCR kit. A multiplex PCR was then performed as the second round. Each CDR3 protein is one row after TCRdb ran MiXCR on the multiplex PCR reads. This sample has 200,000 to 250,000 distinct CDR3 sequences, with roughly 21% found just once. The receptor was derived from a woman between 45 and 65 years old with Graves' ophthalmopathy. The sequenced sample consisted of peripheral blood.

CDR3: CASSLSDRFYQPQHF. CDR3 bases: TGTGCCAGCAGTTTATCGGACCGGTTCTATCAGCCCCAGCATTTT. The J gene is TRBJ1-5, the V gene TRBV28, with D unclear. This CDR3 region has 15 residues. Trimming removed 1 base at V and 5 bases at J, with 12 bases between. Germline V gives CDR1 MDHEN, CDR2 SYDVKM.